This T cell receptor beta chain derives from a study of blood T cell repertoires in COVID-19. Overall study context: Samples of COVID-19 (acute and convalescent) were obtained from the United States, Italy and Spain. Nucleic acid was either cDNA or gDNA, and it came from T cells, B-cell-depleted T cells, or PBMCs.

The repertoire was sequenced with immunoSEQ multiplex PCR; TCRdb's copy has only in-frame clones and lacks some. Among approximately 180,000 clones listed, about 88% were seen once. All enrollees were roughly 18 to 89 years old and from 24 US areas. Participants had their cohort set by participant-reported clinical history. V was clipped by 5 bases and J by 1 base, with 7 bases between them. Per germline, CDR1 KGHDR and CDR2 SFDVKD. The CDR3 spans 13 residues. This TCR was recovered from a human donor with acute COVID-19. The donor label of this sample is uncertain. The rearrangement links TRBV24-1 to TRBJ1-1, with D unresolved. What was sequenced was PBMCs or T cells enriched from blood (not recorded which). DNA of the CDR3: TGTGCCACCAGTGTCGGGTCGAACACTGAAGCTTTCTTT. This sequence encodes CATSVGSNTEAFF.